This T cell receptor beta chain is drawn from a study of blood T cell repertoires in COVID-19. This clone appeared once. The data were produced by immunoSEQ multiplex PCR, yet TCRdb's version contains in-frame clones alone and is incomplete. The sample records tens of thousands of clones, about 78% being singletons. This TCR came from a woman aged 55 to 70 with acute or convalescent COVID-19. The source material was peripheral blood.

The CDR3 nucleotides are TGTGCAAGTCGCTTCCAACAGCCCCAGCATTTT. Amino acid sequence: CASRFQQPQHF. This chain uses TRBV12-2 with TRBJ1-5; the listed D gene, TRBD1, was not tested against the DNA. TRBV12-2 counts as a pseudogene. The CDR3 spans 11 residues.